One and the same sample provided the 28 T cell receptor beta chains below, sequenced in a study of T cell repertoires in cytomegalovirus infection. TCRdb re-derived calls from the reads in MiXCR, one entry per CDR3 protein. The sample yields under 800,000 distinct CDR3 sequences, about 24% seen once. The sample consisted of CD8+ T cells from PBMCs. Every receptor here comes from a human donor in good health (CMV status not recorded). Some clones in this sample may be carry-over from other donors' samples.

This clonotype was picked up many times. The chain is built from TRBV7-2 and TRBJ2-7; TRBD2 matches at 12 bases. Germline-derived CDR1 and CDR2 are SGHTA and FQGNSA. The CDR3 sequence is 15 residues long. The V segment lost 8 bases and the J segment 4 bases; nucleotides outside the gene matches: 9. The CDR3 DNA is TGTGCCAGCTCCGTCCTAGCGGGGGGGCTGTACGAGCAGTACGTC. Translation: CASSVLAGGLYEQYV.

The chain carries TRBV5-5 and TRBJ2-7; a possible D gene is TRBD2 (7 bases). Germline-derived CDR1 and CDR2 are SGHKS and YYEKEE (reference sequence). This CDR3 has 16 residues. CDR3 DNA: TGTGCCAGCAGCTTGTGGGGGGCTAGCGGCTCCTACAAGCAGTACGTC. This sequence encodes CASSLWGASGSYKQYV.

This clonotype was recorded many times. The chain carries TRBV7-2 and TRBJ2-3, with D tentatively TRBD1 or TRBD2 (6 bases each). V lost 2 bases to trimming and J lost 2 bases, with 23 bases between them. This CDR3 has 19 amino acids. Germline lookup yields CDR1 SGHTA and CDR2 FQGNSA. The CDR3 here is CASSLYGLFVGGDTDTQYF. For the CDR3, the DNA is TGTGCCAGCAGCTTATATGGGTTGTTTGTCGGGGGCGACACAGATACGCAGTATTTT.

V and J are TRBV11-2 and TRBJ1-6, with TRBD1 identical over 9 bases. Germline CDR1 and CDR2: SGHAT and FQNNGV. This CDR3 contains 15 residues. Germline trimming cut 4 bases from V and 8 bases from J; bases unmatched to any gene: 6. This CDR3 reads CASSYAGTGYSPLHF. The CDR3, as DNA: TGTGCCAGCAGCTACGCCGGGACAGGGTATTCACCCCTCCACTTT. The full variable domain, with the rest looked up from reference TRBV11-2 and TRBJ1-6, is EAGVAQSPRYKIIEKRQSVAFWCNPISGHATLYWYQQILGQGPKLLIQFQNNGVVDDSQLPKDRFSAERLKGVDSTLKIQPAKLEDSAVYLCASSYAGTGYSPLHFGNGTRLTVT.

V and J are TRBV3-1 and TRBJ2-1; D gene uncertain. Germline V CDR1 and CDR2: LGHDT, YNNKEL (reference sequence). V dropped 5 bases and J dropped 4 bases, with 24 bases sitting between them. This CDR3 has 18 residues. The CDR3 nucleotides read TGTGCCAGCAGCAAAAACTCTCCGACACAAAGTCATTACAATGAGCAGTTCTTC. Its translation is CASSKNSPTQSHYNEQFF.

The chain carries TRBV2 and TRBJ2-7; 7 bases are a match to TRBD1. Germline CDR1 reads SNHLY; CDR2 reads FYNNEI. The CDR3 has 18 residues. V shed 8 bases and J 0 bases; nucleotides not matched to a gene: 19. CDR3 DNA sequence: TGTGCCAGCCCTAGGGACAGTTCCCAACACCAGAGCTCCTACGAGCAGTACTTC. It encodes CASPRDSSQHQSSYEQYF.

The rearrangement joins TRBV27 to TRBJ2-1; 10 nucleotides agree with TRBD1. This CDR3 contains 15 residues. V was clipped by 4 bases and J by 9 bases; unmatched bases: 9. From germline, CDR1 is MNHEY and CDR2 SMNVEV (reference sequence). The DNA for the CDR3 is TGTGCCAGCAGTTATGGGACAGGGGCTGTCAGTGAGCAGTTCTTC. This gives the protein CASSYGTGAVSEQFF.

V usage is TRBV7-6 and J usage is TRBJ2-7; 8 bases agree with TRBD1. CDR3 length equals 15 residues. Trimming took 2 bases from V and 5 from J; bases not matched to a gene: 8. Germline CDR1 SGHVS, CDR2 FNYEAQ. CDR3 sequence: CASSLPRTGRNEQYF. The CDR3, as DNA: TGTGCCAGCAGCTTACCTCGGACAGGGCGAAACGAGCAGTACTTC. The whole variable domain, filled in from reference TRBV7-6 and TRBJ2-7, reads GAGVSQSPRYKVTKRGQDVALRCDPISGHVSLYWYRQALGQGPEFLTYFNYEAQQDKSGLPNDRFSAERPEGSISTLTIQRTEQRDSAMYRCASSLPRTGRNEQYFGPGTRLTVT.

The sample holds one count of this clonotype. The chain carries TRBV2 and TRBJ2-7, with TRBD2 matching 12 bases. Germline values: CDR1 SNHLY, CDR2 FYNNEI. With 7 bases clipped from V and 3 bases from J, the junction kept 4 bases outside the gene matches. The CDR3 contains 14 residues. The CDR3 DNA sequence: TGTGCCAGCAAGCAACTAGCGGGGGGCTACGAGCAGTACTTC. Encoded protein: CASKQLAGGYEQYF.

Only a few counts were recorded for this clonotype. The chain employs TRBV5-6 and TRBJ2-7; 8 positions match TRBD2. Germline values: CDR1 SGHDT, CDR2 YYEEEE. The CDR3 totals 15 residues. Unmatched junction bases numbered 4, after V lost 0 bases and J lost 2 bases. CDR3 amino acids: CASSLGLAQTYEQYV. The CDR3 bases are TGTGCCAGCAGCTTGGGACTAGCGCAAACCTACGAGCAGTACGTC.

This clonotype was detected only a few times. J is TRBJ1-2 and V is TRBV12-3 or TRBV12-4; TRBD1 aligns across 7 bases. V trimming: 7 bases; J trimming: 7 bases; junction bases outside the gene matches: 3. The CDR3 runs to 11 residues. The CDR3 loop is CASTQGGGYTF. CDR3 nucleotide sequence: TGTGCCAGCACTCAGGGGGGTGGCTACACCTTC.

V is TRBV10-3 and J is TRBJ2-7; 14 nucleotides match TRBD2. CDR1 and CDR2 from the germline V gene are ENHRY and SYGVKD. The CDR3 extends over 13 amino acids. V lost 6 bases, J lost 7 bases, and 2 bases stayed unmatched. This CDR3 reads CAIRRTSGGEQYV. DNA of the CDR3: TGTGCCATCAGACGGACTAGCGGGGGGGAGCAGTACGTC.

This clonotype has a count of ten or more. The chain links TRBV5-5 to TRBJ1-5, with D uncertain. V lost 3 bases and J 1 base, leaving 8 bases between the germline ends. The length of the CDR3 is 14 residues. Germline V lookup: CDR1 SGHKS, CDR2 YYEKEE (reference sequence). CDR3 DNA: TGTGCCAGCAGCTCGGACTTAAGCAATCAGCCCCAGCATTTT. This translates into CASSSDLSNQPQHF.

This clonotype was seen a handful of times. This rearrangement joins TRBV4-1 to TRBJ1-2; a weak D match, TRBD1 (5 bases). The CDR3 has 16 amino acids. With 0 bases removed from V and 2 bases from J, the gap between germline ends came to 13 bases. Germline values: CDR1 MGHRA, CDR2 YSYEKL. The CDR3 sequence is CASSQDPGGRNYGYTF. CDR3 DNA sequence: TGCGCCAGCAGCCAAGATCCGGGGGGACGGAACTATGGCTACACCTTC.

V is TRBV29-1 and J is TRBJ1-1; 7 bases line up with TRBD1. V dropped 4 bases and J dropped 1; count of bases not matched to a gene: 3. Germline assignment: CDR1 SQVTM and CDR2 ANQGSEA. The CDR3 is 13 amino acids. The CDR3 DNA follows: TGCAGCGTTGGGGGACAGACGAACACTGAAGCTTTCTTT. Amino acid sequence: CSVGGQTNTEAFF.

The V and J genes are TRBV20-1 and TRBJ2-2; perhaps TRBD2 as D (5 bases). Trimming removed 6 bases from V and 2 bases from J, with 13 bases in between. Per germline, CDR1 DFQATT and CDR2 SNEGSKA (reference sequence). The CDR3 covers 14 residues. CDR3 coding DNA: TGCAGTGCCGAGGACTTCTCTAACACCGGGGAGCTGTTTTTT. This gives the protein CSAEDFSNTGELFF.

The chain carries TRBV2 and TRBJ2-2; D possibly corresponds to TRBD2 (6 bases). Germline loops: CDR1 SNHLY, CDR2 FYNNEI. The V gene lost 10 bases and the J gene lost 10 bases, with 22 bases spanning the gap. The CDR3 totals 14 residues. The CDR3 loop is CATLLEGRAKELFF. CDR3 nucleotides: TGTGCCACCCTCCTGGAGGGCCGGGCTAAGGAGCTGTTTTTT.

The genes are TRBV20-1 and TRBJ1-3; 9 nucleotides line up with TRBD1. Germline V gene sequence: CDR1 DFQATT, CDR2 SNEGSKA (reference sequence). CDR3 length equals 17 residues. J was trimmed by 2 bases and V by 0 bases; bases with no gene match: 8. This CDR3 reads CSARDTLGQGAGNTIYF. The DNA of the CDR3 is TGCAGTGCTAGAGACACACTGGGACAGGGTGCTGGAAACACCATATATTTT.

With regard to this clonotype: A single base separates this from a much larger clone, so it may be a read error. This chain connects TRBV7-8 to TRBJ1-5; D gene ambiguous. CDR1 and CDR2 from the germline V gene are SGHVS and FQNEAQ. The CDR3 spans 13 residues. The CDR3 DNA reads as TGTGCCAGCAGATTAGAAGTAGGTCAGCCCCAGCATTTT. The encoded protein is CASRLEVGQPQHF.

This clonotype was seen only a few times. V usage is TRBV6-5 and J usage is TRBJ2-7; TRBD1 agrees at 10 bases. V lost 0 bases to trimming and J lost 4 bases; unmatched junction nucleotides: 3. Germline CDR1 reads MNHEY; CDR2 reads SVGAGI. This CDR3 has 15 residues. The CDR3 reads CASSYSDRGAYEQYF. CDR3 nucleotide sequence: TGTGCCAGCAGTTACTCGGACAGGGGGGCGTACGAGCAGTACTTC.

V usage is TRBV15 and J usage is TRBJ1-1; D is unresolved. This CDR3 is built from 13 residues. V lost 2 bases, J lost 3 bases, and 7 bases lay in between. Germline V CDR1 and CDR2: LNHNV, YYDKDF (reference sequence). This CDR3 reads CATSRTGHTEAFF. The CDR3 DNA is TGTGCCACCAGCAGAACCGGGCACACTGAAGCTTTCTTT.

The V call is TRBV28, the J call TRBJ2-2, with D unresolved. Germline CDR1 MDHEN, CDR2 SYDVKM. This CDR3 has 16 residues. V gave up 2 bases and J gave up 10 bases, with 20 bases separating them. CDR3 region: CASSLPGQKPKEELFF. The CDR3 DNA is TGTGCCAGCAGTTTACCTGGTCAGAAACCAAAAGAGGAGCTGTTTTTT.

The rearrangement uses TRBV29-1 and TRBJ1-3, with a weak D call TRBD1 (5 bases). V lost 0 bases to trimming and J lost 4 bases, with 16 bases between them. From germline, CDR1 is SQVTM and CDR2 ANQGSEA. The CDR3 sequence is 16 residues long. CDR3 amino acids: CSVEDRDREAGNTIYF. The CDR3 DNA follows: TGCAGCGTTGAAGATCGGGACCGGGAGGCGGGAAACACCATATATTTT. Full variable domain (outside the CDR3, taken from reference TRBV29-1 and TRBJ1-3): SAVISQKPSRDICQRGTSLTIQCQVDSQVTMMFWYRQQPGQSLTLIATANQGSEATYESGFVIDKFPISRPNLTFSTLTVSNMSPEDSSIYLCSVEDRDREAGNTIYFGEGSWLTVV.

This clonotype was detected a few times. The chain's CDR3 is CASSQEGLASATGELFF. CDR3 DNA: TGCGCCAGCAGCCAAGAGGGCCTAGCGTCTGCCACCGGGGAGCTGTTTTTT. V gene TRBV4-1 combines with J gene TRBJ2-2; perhaps TRBD2 as D (6 bases). Trimming took off 0 bases at V and 4 bases at J, with 15 bases between the two ends. The CDR3 is 17 residues long. Germline V lookup: CDR1 MGHRA, CDR2 YSYEKL.

In its sample, this clonotype was seen many times. V is TRBV7-8 and J is TRBJ2-2, with a weak D call TRBD2 (7 bases). V was trimmed by 2 bases and J by 6 bases, leaving 19 bases between them. The CDR3 is made up of 17 amino acids. Germline V gene sequence: CDR1 SGHVS, CDR2 FQNEAQ. The CDR3 DNA follows: TGTGCCAGCAGCTTATACCCGGCAGGGGCGGGGGCCGGGGAGCTGTTTTTT. Protein product: CASSLYPAGAGAGELFF. Using reference TRBV7-8 and TRBJ2-2 for the parts outside the CDR3, the full variable domain is GAGVSQSPRYKVAKRGQDVALRCDPISGHVSLFWYQQALGQGPEFLTYFQNEAQLDKSGLPSDRFFAERPEGSVSTLKIQRTQQEDSAVYLCASSLYPAGAGAGELFFGEGSRLTVL.

V usage is TRBV20-1 and J usage is TRBJ2-2, with 13 nucleotides matching TRBD2. Germline-derived CDR1 and CDR2 are DFQATT and SNEGSKA (reference sequence). The CDR3 runs 15 residues. The CDR3 reads CATTSGGLNTGELFF. CDR3 bases: TGCGCCACGACTAGCGGGGGGCTGAACACCGGGGAGCTGTTTTTT.

This clonotype has only a few counts. The genes are TRBV18 and TRBJ1-6; tentative D call: TRBD1 (5 bases). This CDR3 is 15 amino acids long. Germline CDR1 and CDR2: KGHSH and LQKENI. The V gene lost 6 bases and the J gene lost 5 bases, with 14 bases spanning the gap. CDR3 protein: CASSPSWGDNSPLHF. Written as DNA, the CDR3 is TGTGCCAGCTCCCCCTCCTGGGGGGATAATTCACCCCTCCACTTT.

This chain links TRBV10-3 with TRBJ2-5, with a possible D match to TRBD2 (5 bases). V was shortened by 3 bases and J by 4 bases, with 18 bases between the two germline ends. Looked up from germline, CDR1 is ENHRY and CDR2 is SYGVKD. There are 16 residues in the CDR3. CDR3 in amino acids: CAISDPLDSPRETQYF. CDR3 DNA sequence: TGTGCCATCAGTGACCCCCTGGACTCCCCCCGAGAGACCCAGTACTTC.